Listed below are T cell receptor beta chains from one sample, sequenced in a study of shared clonotypes between healthy human individuals. TCRdb keeps only in-frame clones here, not all; method: immunoSEQ multiplex PCR. The sample has around 120,000 clones, 65% to 75% seen once. The sequencing input was memory CD8+ T cells sorted from blood. These TCRs come from a woman in her twenties or thirties in good health. Each CDR3 is given with its conserved first and last residue. The D gene is left open where the match is weak. Clone sizes are given selectively: once, few, many, or a class where the clone is expanded.

J gene | D gene | V gene | clone size | CDR3 protein | CDR3 DNA
TRBJ1-1 | . | TRBV5-4 | . | CASSLGPNTEAFF | TGTGCCAGCAGCTTGGGACCAAACACTGAAGCTTTCTTT
TRBJ1-4 | . | TRBV4-1 | few | CASSLHATNEKLFF | TGCGCCAGCAGCTTACACGCAACTAATGAAAAACTGTTTTTT
TRBJ2-5 | TRBD1 | TRBV19 | . | CASSKGQGFETQYF | TGTGCCAGTAGTAAGGGACAGGGTTTCGAGACCCAGTACTTC
TRBJ2-7 | . | TRBV6-1 | . | CASSEAAENYEQYF | TGTGCCAGCAGTGAAGCAGCGGAGAACTACGAGCAGTACTTC
TRBJ2-3 | TRBD2 | TRBV5-4 | few | CASSLVQAAGEDTQYF | TGTGCCAGCAGCTTGGTGCAAGCGGCGGGGGAGGATACGCAGTATTTT
TRBJ2-7 | TRBD2 | TRBV7-3 | . | CASSLNGRDDEQYF | TGTGCCAGCAGCTTAAATGGGAGGGACGACGAGCAGTACTTC
TRBJ2-7 | TRBD1 | TRBV5-1 | . | CASSIDREDAEQYF | TGCGCCAGCAGCATAGACAGGGAAGATGCCGAGCAGTACTTC
TRBJ2-3 | TRBD2 | TRBV28 | many | CASSQGLDEGTDTQYF | TGTGCCAGCAGTCAAGGACTAGACGAGGGCACAGATACGCAGTATTTT
TRBJ1-4 | TRBD1 | TRBV23-1 | . | CASSPRARGKSNEKLFF | TGCGCCAGCAGTCCGCGTGCCAGGGGGAAGTCTAATGAAAAACTGTTTTTT
TRBJ1-2 | TRBD1 | TRBV10-3 | . | CAISESLLGQGPTF | TGTGCCATCAGTGAGTCCCTATTGGGACAGGGGCCCACCTTC
TRBJ1-5 | . | TRBV25-1 | . | CASSDGTDNNQPQHF | TGTGCCAGCAGTGATGGTACAGACAACAATCAGCCCCAGCATTTT
TRBJ1-1 | . | TRBV10-3 | . | CAISGGRDTEAFF | TGTGCCATCAGTGGGGGGAGGGACACTGAAGCTTTCTTT
TRBJ1-1 | TRBD1 | TRBV5-6 | . | CASSLGQTNTEAFF | TGTGCCAGCAGCCTGGGACAGACGAACACTGAAGCTTTCTTT
TRBJ2-2 | . | TRBV7-3 | . | CASSLVLVGSELFF | TGTGCCAGCAGCTTAGTGTTAGTCGGTTCGGAGCTGTTTTTT
TRBJ2-1 | . | TRBV4-1 | few | CASSQDLGYEQFF | TGCGCCAGCAGCCAAGATTTGGGGTATGAGCAGTTCTTC
TRBJ2-3 | . | TRBV2 | . | CASSDAQGTDTQYF | TGTGCCAGCAGTGATGCCCAGGGTACAGATACGCAGTATTTT
TRBJ2-3 | . | TRBV10-1 | . | CAPLGRDGLDTQYF | TGCGCCCCATTGGGCCGGGATGGTTTAGATACGCAGTATTTT
TRBJ2-3 | TRBD1 | TRBV27 | . | CASSSTAGGASDTQYF | TGTGCCAGCAGTTCCACCGCAGGGGGCGCATCAGATACGCAGTATTTT
TRBJ2-7 | . | TRBV7-9 | . | CASSLHTGLGNYEQYF | TGTGCCAGCAGCTTACATACAGGTCTCGGAAACTACGAGCAGTACTTC
TRBJ2-7 | TRBD2 | TRBV14 | . | CASSQDRGLSYEQYF | TGTGCCAGCAGCCAAGATCGGGGACTATCCTACGAGCAGTACTTC
TRBJ2-3 | . | TRBV9 | . | CASSVDSGWGTDTQYF | TGTGCCAGCAGCGTAGACTCCGGTTGGGGGACAGATACGCAGTATTTT
TRBJ1-3 | . | TRBV15 | . | CATSREAQPQHSGNTIYF | TGTGCCACCAGCAGAGAGGCACAGCCACAACACTCTGGAAACACCATATATTTT
TRBJ2-1 | . | TRBV2 | few | CASSEDGGFYNEQFF | TGTGCCAGCAGTGAAGATGGGGGTTTCTACAATGAGCAGTTCTTC
TRBJ2-1 | TRBD2 | TRBV4-1 | . | CASSQATSGYNEQFF | TGCGCCAGCAGCCAGGCCACTAGCGGGTACAATGAGCAGTTCTTC
TRBJ2-2 | . | TRBV28 | many | CASTLGEADTGELFF | TGTGCCAGCACCCTTGGGGAGGCCGACACCGGGGAGCTGTTTTTT
TRBJ2-7 | . | TRBV7-8 | . | CASSSRFPVQGWYEQYF | TGTGCCAGCAGCTCGAGATTCCCTGTGCAGGGGTGGTACGAGCAGTACTTC
TRBJ2-7 | . | TRBV5-4 | . | CASSLAGVRNEQYF | TGTGCCAGCAGCCTAGCAGGGGTAAGGAACGAGCAGTACTTC
TRBJ2-7 | TRBD1 | TRBV6-6 | . | CASQGQEAYEQYF | TGTGCCAGCCAGGGACAGGAGGCCTACGAGCAGTACTTC
TRBJ1-1 | . | TRBV4-1 | . | CASSQGYGTPTEAFF | TGCGCCAGCAGCCAAGGGTATGGGACACCCACTGAAGCTTTCTTT
TRBJ1-5 | . | TRBV7-2 | . | CASAEGGNQPQHF | TGTGCCAGCGCGGAGGGGGGCAATCAGCCCCAGCATTTT
TRBJ2-7 | . | TRBV6-1 | few | CASSDIWEQYF | TGTGCCAGCAGTGATATATGGGAGCAGTACTTC
TRBJ2-7 | . | TRBV5-1 | . | CASSLWGIKYF | TGCGCCAGCAGCTTGTGGGGAATTAAGTACTTC
TRBJ2-7 | . | TRBV6-1 | . | CASSDDSEQYF | TGTGCCAGCAGTGATGATAGCGAGCAGTACTTC
TRBJ2-7 | . | TRBV28 | . | CASSPPDSLGQYF | TGTGCCAGCAGTCCCCCGGACTCCCTAGGGCAGTACTTC
TRBJ1-1 | TRBD1 | TRBV25-1 | few | CASSTGGGNTEAFF | TGTGCCAGCAGTACAGGGGGTGGGAACACTGAAGCTTTCTTT
TRBJ2-5 | . | TRBV5-1 | . | CASSLFLAGQETQYF | TGCGCCAGCAGCTTGTTTCTAGCCGGACAAGAGACCCAGTACTTC
TRBJ2-7 | . | TRBV2 | . | CASQLNRAYEQYF | TGTGCCAGCCAACTGAATAGAGCCTACGAGCAGTACTTC